This is a list of T cell receptor beta chains from one sample in a study of monozygotic twins with cystic fibrosis. Clones were sequenced by immunoSEQ multiplex PCR, and TCRdb holds only the in-frame ones, with some missing. Among 7,000 to 9,500 clones listed, 90% to 95% were seen once. The material sequenced was blood. The receptors come from a boy aged 2 to 10 with cystic fibrosis. Each CDR3 is given with its conserved first and last residue. The D gene is left open where the match is weak. Some rows mark clone size as missing; the rest say once, few, many or name a class of expanded clone.

len: 12
abundance: NA
v_gene: TRBV7-9
j_gene: TRBJ2-1
d_gene: NA
CDR3nt: TGTGCCAGCAGCTTAGGGGGATATGAGCAGTTCTTC
CDR3aa: CASSLGGYEQFF

len: 13
abundance: NA
v_gene: TRBV10-2
j_gene: TRBJ2-2
d_gene: TRBD1
CDR3nt: TGCGCCAGCCTCCGGGACAGGGACGGGGAGCTGTTTTTT
CDR3aa: CASLRDRDGELFF

len: 16
abundance: NA
v_gene: TRBV5-1
j_gene: TRBJ1-3
d_gene: TRBD1
CDR3nt: TGCGCCAGCAGCTTGGCTCCTGGGACAGGGGGCCACACCATATATTTT
CDR3aa: CASSLAPGTGGHTIYF

len: 12
abundance: NA
v_gene: TRBV6-6
j_gene: TRBJ1-1
d_gene: NA
CDR3nt: TGTGCCAGCAGCTCCGGACAGATTGAAGCTTTCTTT
CDR3aa: CASSSGQIEAFF

len: 15
abundance: NA
v_gene: TRBV15
j_gene: TRBJ1-5
d_gene: NA
CDR3nt: TGTGCCACCAGCAGAGAGGGCAGGGCGGAACAGCCCCAGCATTTT
CDR3aa: CATSREGRAEQPQHF

len: 14
abundance: few
v_gene: TRBV2
j_gene: TRBJ1-5
d_gene: NA
CDR3nt: TGTGCCAGCAGGCAGGGTTATAGCAATCAGCCCCAGCATTTT
CDR3aa: CASRQGYSNQPQHF

len: 16
abundance: NA
v_gene: TRBV11-1
j_gene: TRBJ2-1
d_gene: NA
CDR3nt: TGTGCCAGCAGCTTAGCCTCTAGCGCGCCTTACAATGAGCAGTTCTTC
CDR3aa: CASSLASSAPYNEQFF

len: 15
abundance: NA
v_gene: TRBV2
j_gene: TRBJ2-7
d_gene: TRBD1
CDR3nt: TGTGCCAGCGAACGGGGGACAGGGTTCTTCTACGAGCAGTACTTC
CDR3aa: CASERGTGFFYEQYF

len: 13
abundance: once
v_gene: TRBV27
j_gene: TRBJ2-1
d_gene: NA
CDR3nt: TGTGCCAGCAGTCTGCCACCCTACAATGAGCAGTTCTTC
CDR3aa: CASSLPPYNEQFF

len: 20
abundance: NA
v_gene: TRBV2
j_gene: TRBJ2-4
d_gene: TRBD2
CDR3nt: TGTGCCAGCAGTGAAAGGCCTAGCGGGGGGGCCCCTCTAGCCAAAAACATTCAGTACTTC
CDR3aa: CASSERPSGGAPLAKNIQYF

len: 13
abundance: NA
v_gene: TRBV29-1
j_gene: TRBJ2-3
d_gene: NA
CDR3nt: TGCAGCGGGTTCCAGGGGGGACCAGATACGCAGTATTTT
CDR3aa: CSGFQGGPDTQYF

len: 14
abundance: NA
v_gene: TRBV6-5
j_gene: TRBJ1-5
d_gene: NA
CDR3nt: TGTGCCAGCAGTTATACGGGGGGCCATCAGCCCCAGCATTTT
CDR3aa: CASSYTGGHQPQHF

len: 14
abundance: NA
v_gene: TRBV5-1
j_gene: TRBJ1-4
d_gene: NA
CDR3nt: TGCGCCAGCAGCGTGTCGGCCCCTAATGAAAAACTGTTTTTT
CDR3aa: CASSVSAPNEKLFF

len: 15
abundance: NA
v_gene: TRBV9
j_gene: TRBJ2-3
d_gene: TRBD2
CDR3nt: TGTGCCAGCAGCGCCCTAGCGGGGGGCACAGATACGCAGTATTTT
CDR3aa: CASSALAGGTDTQYF

len: 14
abundance: NA
v_gene: TRBV14
j_gene: TRBJ2-7
d_gene: NA
CDR3nt: TGTGCCAGCAGCCTCGAACAGGGAAGCTACGAGCAGTACTTC
CDR3aa: CASSLEQGSYEQYF

len: 13
abundance: NA
v_gene: TRBV7-2
j_gene: TRBJ1-2
d_gene: NA
CDR3nt: TGTGCCAGCAGCTTGGGGGTAAAAGATGGCTACACCTTC
CDR3aa: CASSLGVKDGYTF

len: 17
abundance: NA
v_gene: TRBV5-6
j_gene: TRBJ2-7
d_gene: TRBD1
CDR3nt: TGTGCCAGCAGCTTGCCCCGGGACAGGCACCTCTCCTACGAGCAGTACTTC
CDR3aa: CASSLPRDRHLSYEQYF

len: 16
abundance: NA
v_gene: TRBV11-3
j_gene: TRBJ1-1
d_gene: NA
CDR3nt: TGTGCCAGCAGCGCGGCCTTCAGAGGGAGGCTCACTGAAGCTTTCTTT
CDR3aa: CASSAAFRGRLTEAFF

len: 16
abundance: once
v_gene: TRBV5-1
j_gene: TRBJ2-3
d_gene: TRBD2
CDR3nt: TGCGCCAGCAGCTTGGGGGGGACTAGCGGCACAGATACGCAGTATTTT
CDR3aa: CASSLGGTSGTDTQYF

len: 12
abundance: NA
v_gene: TRBV7-9
j_gene: TRBJ2-1
d_gene: NA
CDR3nt: TGTGCCAGCAGATCACTAGACCCTGAGCAGTTCTTC
CDR3aa: CASRSLDPEQFF

len: 16
abundance: NA
v_gene: TRBV9
j_gene: TRBJ2-3
d_gene: NA
CDR3nt: TGTGCCAGCAGCTCGACGACTGCATCGTACACAGATACGCAGTATTTT
CDR3aa: CASSSTTASYTDTQYF

len: 15
abundance: once
v_gene: TRBV9
j_gene: TRBJ1-5
d_gene: NA
CDR3nt: TGTGCCAGCAGCGTAGATGGGACTAGCAATCAGCCCCAGCATTTT
CDR3aa: CASSVDGTSNQPQHF

len: 15
abundance: once
v_gene: TRBV7-2
j_gene: TRBJ1-6
d_gene: NA
CDR3nt: TGTGCCAGCAGCTTCAGGGAAATCCTAAATTCACCCCTCCACTTT
CDR3aa: CASSFREILNSPLHF

len: 14
abundance: NA
v_gene: TRBV6-5
j_gene: TRBJ2-5
d_gene: NA
CDR3nt: TGTGCCAGCAGTTATTATAGACAGCAAGAGACCCAGTACTTC
CDR3aa: CASSYYRQQETQYF

len: 12
abundance: NA
v_gene: TRBV7-2
j_gene: TRBJ2-7
d_gene: TRBD1
CDR3nt: TGTGCCAGCAGCTTAAGACAGGGGCAGCAGTACTTC
CDR3aa: CASSLRQGQQYF

len: 14
abundance: NA
v_gene: TRBV15
j_gene: TRBJ2-7
d_gene: TRBD1
CDR3nt: TGTGCCACCAGCAGACCTGCTACAGGGGCCGAGCAGTACTTC
CDR3aa: CATSRPATGAEQYF

len: 16
abundance: NA
v_gene: TRBV6-1
j_gene: TRBJ2-3
d_gene: TRBD2
CDR3nt: TGTGCCAGCAGTGACCGGGACTACCCTAGCACAGATACGCAGTATTTT
CDR3aa: CASSDRDYPSTDTQYF

len: 21
abundance: NA
v_gene: TRBV5-1
j_gene: TRBJ2-3
d_gene: TRBD2
CDR3nt: TGCGCCAGCAGCTTACGCCCAGGACTAGCGGGGGCCTGGACTCACACAGATACGCAGTATTTT
CDR3aa: CASSLRPGLAGAWTHTDTQYF

len: 15
abundance: NA
v_gene: TRBV25-1
j_gene: TRBJ2-2
d_gene: TRBD1
CDR3nt: TGTGCCAGTGAGACAGGGGCCGGCCCCACCGGGGAGCTGTTTTTT
CDR3aa: CASETGAGPTGELFF

len: 14
abundance: once
v_gene: TRBV11-2
j_gene: TRBJ2-3
d_gene: NA
CDR3nt: TGTGCCAGCAGCATCGGGACTAGCACAGATACGCAGTATTTT
CDR3aa: CASSIGTSTDTQYF

len: 13
abundance: NA
v_gene: TRBV7-9
j_gene: TRBJ1-2
d_gene: TRBD1
CDR3nt: TGTGCCAGCAGCCCCCAGGGGGCAGGTGGCTACACCTTC
CDR3aa: CASSPQGAGGYTF

len: 12
abundance: NA
v_gene: TRBV18
j_gene: TRBJ2-3
d_gene: NA
CDR3nt: TGTGCCAGCTCACCATCTACAGATACGCAGTATTTT
CDR3aa: CASSPSTDTQYF

len: 11
abundance: NA
v_gene: TRBV6-1
j_gene: TRBJ2-5
d_gene: NA
CDR3nt: TGTGGAGGCGGGAACCAAGAGACCCAGTACTTC
CDR3aa: CGGGNQETQYF

len: 15
abundance: NA
v_gene: TRBV5-1
j_gene: TRBJ1-2
d_gene: NA
CDR3nt: TGCGCCAGCAGCCCCGCCGGGACCCCCGGCTATGGCTACACCTTC
CDR3aa: CASSPAGTPGYGYTF

len: 17
abundance: NA
v_gene: TRBV15
j_gene: TRBJ2-1
d_gene: TRBD1
CDR3nt: TGTGCCACCAGCAGGCTTTCCGGGACAGGGTTCTACAATGAGCAGTTCTTC
CDR3aa: CATSRLSGTGFYNEQFF

len: 14
abundance: NA
v_gene: TRBV5-1
j_gene: TRBJ2-5
d_gene: TRBD2
CDR3nt: TGCGCCAGCAGCTTGGGACTAGCGGGATACAACCAGGACTTC
CDR3aa: CASSLGLAGYNQDF

len: 12
abundance: NA
v_gene: TRBV15
j_gene: TRBJ2-1
d_gene: NA
CDR3nt: TGTGCCACCAGCAGAGCTATTAGTGAGCAGTTCTTC
CDR3aa: CATSRAISEQFF

len: 15
abundance: NA
v_gene: TRBV2
j_gene: TRBJ2-7
d_gene: NA
CDR3nt: TGTGCCAGCAGTGAAGCGGGGAGGGGGCCCTACGAGCAGTACTTC
CDR3aa: CASSEAGRGPYEQYF

len: 20
abundance: NA
v_gene: TRBV9
j_gene: TRBJ1-2
d_gene: NA
CDR3nt: TGTGCCAGCAGCGTAGAGGTGGCCCGGGACTCACGACCCGGGGAATATGGCTACACCTTC
CDR3aa: CASSVEVARDSRPGEYGYTF

len: 19
abundance: NA
v_gene: TRBV5-1
j_gene: TRBJ2-3
d_gene: TRBD2
CDR3nt: TGCGCCAGCAGCTTGGCAAGTCTAGCGGCCCGAATGAATATGGATACGCAGTATTTT
CDR3aa: CASSLASLAARMNMDTQYF

len: 13
abundance: NA
v_gene: TRBV29-1
j_gene: TRBJ1-4
d_gene: NA
CDR3nt: TGCAGCGTTGAATCCAGGGAAGGCGAAAAACTGTTTTTT
CDR3aa: CSVESREGEKLFF

len: 15
abundance: NA
v_gene: TRBV2
j_gene: TRBJ1-6
d_gene: NA
CDR3nt: TGTGCCAGCAGTGAAGGGGTGACACCGAGGTCACCCCTCCACTTT
CDR3aa: CASSEGVTPRSPLHF

len: 13
abundance: NA
v_gene: TRBV6-4
j_gene: TRBJ2-1
d_gene: NA
CDR3nt: TGTGCCAGCAGTGACCGGGACAACAATGAGCAGTTCTTC
CDR3aa: CASSDRDNNEQFF

len: 14
abundance: NA
v_gene: TRBV7-9
j_gene: TRBJ2-3
d_gene: NA
CDR3nt: TGTGCCAGCAGCTTAAAGGGGTTTGGAGATACGCAGTATTTT
CDR3aa: CASSLKGFGDTQYF

len: 13
abundance: NA
v_gene: TRBV6-6
j_gene: TRBJ1-2
d_gene: NA
CDR3nt: TGTGCCAGCAGTTCCGGGCCTGGCTATGGCTACACCTTC
CDR3aa: CASSSGPGYGYTF

len: 15
abundance: NA
v_gene: TRBV4-3
j_gene: TRBJ1-1
d_gene: NA
CDR3nt: TGCGCCAGCCAACCCGGCGCGGGAATGAACACTGAAGCTTTCTTT
CDR3aa: CASQPGAGMNTEAFF

len: 18
abundance: NA
v_gene: TRBV7-2
j_gene: TRBJ1-2
d_gene: NA
CDR3nt: TGTGCCAGCAGCTTACGGCGACAGAGCCCCGCTGTCAACTATGGCTACACCTTC
CDR3aa: CASSLRRQSPAVNYGYTF

len: 14
abundance: NA
v_gene: TRBV19
j_gene: TRBJ2-1
d_gene: NA
CDR3nt: TGTGCCAGTAGTCCCCTTACATCCTACAATGAGCAGTTCTTC
CDR3aa: CASSPLTSYNEQFF

len: 14
abundance: NA
v_gene: TRBV4-2
j_gene: TRBJ1-1
d_gene: NA
CDR3nt: TGTGCCAGCAGCCCTCAGAACATGAACACTGAAGCTTTCTTT
CDR3aa: CASSPQNMNTEAFF

len: 13
abundance: NA
v_gene: TRBV5-4
j_gene: TRBJ2-1
d_gene: TRBD1
CDR3nt: TGTGCCAGCAGCTGGGACAGGGGAGATGAGCAGTTCTTC
CDR3aa: CASSWDRGDEQFF

len: 13
abundance: NA
v_gene: TRBV7-8
j_gene: TRBJ2-1
d_gene: NA
CDR3nt: TGTGCCAGCAGCTTTCAACAGCACAATGAGCAGTTCTTC
CDR3aa: CASSFQQHNEQFF

len: 13
abundance: NA
v_gene: TRBV19
j_gene: TRBJ2-7
d_gene: NA
CDR3nt: TGTGCCAGTAGTCCCCAGGTGGATAACGAGCAGTACTTC
CDR3aa: CASSPQVDNEQYF

len: 13
abundance: NA
v_gene: TRBV5-1
j_gene: TRBJ2-4
d_gene: TRBD1
CDR3nt: TGCGCCAGCAGCCTAGGGGGCGAAAACATTCAGTACTTC
CDR3aa: CASSLGGENIQYF

len: 16
abundance: NA
v_gene: TRBV21-1
j_gene: TRBJ2-3
d_gene: NA
CDR3nt: TGTGCCAGCAGCAAAGGTAGCGGGGGTAGCACAGATACGCAGTATTTT
CDR3aa: CASSKGSGGSTDTQYF

len: 16
abundance: once
v_gene: TRBV7-2
j_gene: TRBJ1-1
d_gene: TRBD1
CDR3nt: TGTGCCAGCAGCTTAGCGCACGGGACAGGGGGGACTGAAGCTTTCTTT
CDR3aa: CASSLAHGTGGTEAFF

len: 13
abundance: once
v_gene: TRBV13
j_gene: TRBJ2-1
d_gene: NA
CDR3nt: TGTGCCAGCAGCTTACTCAGGGGCAATGAGCAGTTCTTC
CDR3aa: CASSLLRGNEQFF